Listed below are T cell receptor beta chains from one sample, sequenced in a study of shared clonotypes between healthy human individuals. The repertoire was sequenced with immunoSEQ multiplex PCR; TCRdb's copy has only in-frame clones and lacks some. The data show roughly 1 million clones, with 75% to 85% seen just once and 0.4% to 0.55% held by the top ten. Source material: memory CD4+ T cells from PBMCs. The receptors come from a man aged 18 to 29 in good health. Some clones in this sample may be carry-over from other donors' samples. Both conserved end residues are part of each CDR3. The D gene is left open where the match is weak. Where a row states a size, it is once, few, many or the class of an expanded clone; other rows omit it.

d_gene	v_gene	abundance	j_gene	CDR3aa	CDR3nt
.	TRBV6-5	.	TRBJ2-1	CASSYDGRASYNEQFF	TGTGCCAGCAGTTACGACGGCAGGGCCTCCTACAATGAGCAGTTCTTC
TRBD2	TRBV28	.	TRBJ2-7	CASFSSGRSSYEQYF	TGTGCCAGCTTCTCTAGCGGGAGGTCCTCCTACGAGCAGTACTTC
TRBD2	TRBV5-1	.	TRBJ2-2	CASSRTPWTSGSTGELFF	TGCGCCAGCAGCCGAACTCCTTGGACTAGCGGGAGTACCGGGGAGCTGTTTTTT
.	TRBV6-4	.	TRBJ2-7	CASSDQGHLAYEQYF	TGTGCCAGCAGTGACCAGGGACACCTGGCCTACGAGCAGTACTTC
.	TRBV7-9	.	TRBJ1-1	CASSSMNTEAFF	TGTGCCAGCAGTTCTATGAACACTGAAGCTTTCTTT
.	TRBV5-1	.	TRBJ2-1	CASSRNPGPLDEQFF	TGCGCCAGCAGCCGGAACCCCGGGCCTTTGGATGAGCAGTTCTTC
.	TRBV4-1	once	TRBJ2-5	CASSPARRTGGTPQETQYF	TGCGCCAGCAGCCCCGCCCGCCGCACGGGCGGAACCCCCCAAGAGACCCAGTACTTC
TRBD1	TRBV28	.	TRBJ2-2	CASNPGQGNTGELFF	TGTGCCAGCAATCCCGGACAGGGGAACACCGGGGAGCTGTTTTTT
.	TRBV28	few	TRBJ1-5	CASKLGGLGQPQHF	TGTGCCAGCAAATTGGGTGGTTTGGGCCAGCCCCAGCATTTT
TRBD1	TRBV6-6	many	TRBJ2-7	CASRATGQGAGEQYF	TGTGCCAGCAGGGCAACGGGACAGGGGGCAGGCGAGCAGTACTTC
.	TRBV4-2	.	TRBJ1-2	CASSQLPDKNYGYTF	TGTGCCAGCAGCCAATTACCGGACAAGAACTATGGCTACACCTTC
TRBD2	TRBV18	once	TRBJ2-1	CASSPLLGGRLENEQFF	TGTGCCAGCTCACCTCTCTTAGGCGGGAGATTAGAGAATGAGCAGTTCTTC
TRBD1	TRBV6-5	.	TRBJ2-7	CASSRDSLGEQYF	TGTGCCAGCAGTCGGGACAGTTTGGGAGAGCAGTACTTC
.	TRBV27	.	TRBJ1-1	CASSLTVRRRGAEAFF	TGTGCCAGCAGTTTAACCGTTAGGCGCCGTGGCGCTGAAGCTTTCTTT
.	TRBV6-6	.	TRBJ2-7	CASSWSRSSYEQYF	TGTGCCAGCAGTTGGTCGCGGAGCTCCTACGAGCAGTACTTC
TRBD1	TRBV5-1	.	TRBJ2-5	CATRQGAFSETQYF	TGCGCCACCAGACAGGGGGCGTTTTCGGAGACCCAGTACTTC
.	TRBV2	.	TRBJ2-1	CASSRALRGSGQFF	TGTGCCAGCAGTAGGGCCCTTCGCGGGTCCGGCCAGTTCTTC
.	TRBV12-5	once	TRBJ1-1	CASGLTPPHTEAFF	TGTGCTAGTGGTTTGACCCCTCCCCACACTGAAGCTTTCTTT
.	TRBV11-2	.	TRBJ2-2	CASSFGLPNTGELFF	TGTGCCAGCAGCTTCGGACTTCCCAACACCGGGGAGCTGTTTTTT
TRBD1	TRBV28	.	TRBJ1-1	CASSLFRQGEAFF	TGTGCCAGCAGTTTATTTCGACAGGGCGAAGCTTTCTTT
TRBD1	TRBV9	once	TRBJ1-3	CASSVDRQRNTIYF	TGTGCCAGCAGCGTGGACAGGCAAAGAAACACCATATATTTT
.	TRBV28	once	TRBJ2-1	CASSKGGAPYNEQFF	TGTGCCAGCAGTAAGGGGGGCGCTCCCTACAATGAGCAGTTCTTC
TRBD2	TRBV5-1	few	TRBJ2-5	CASSLAGTSEETQYF	TGCGCCAGCAGCTTGGCCGGGACTAGTGAAGAGACCCAGTACTTC
.	TRBV4-2	.	TRBJ1-4	CASSQSVGVEKLFF	TGTGCCAGCAGCCAGTCGGTGGGAGTGGAAAAACTGTTTTTT
.	TRBV5-1	many	TRBJ2-1	CASSLVQKGFEQFF	TGCGCCAGCAGCTTGGTCCAGAAAGGGTTTGAGCAGTTCTTC
TRBD2	TRBV30	few	TRBJ2-2	CAWSGTSGSYTGELFF	TGTGCCTGGAGTGGAACTAGCGGGAGTTATACCGGGGAGCTGTTTTTT
TRBD2	TRBV4-1	.	TRBJ2-3	CASSEGLAGLTDTQYF	TGCGCCAGCAGTGAGGGGCTAGCGGGCCTCACAGATACGCAGTATTTT
.	TRBV28	.	TRBJ2-1	CASSEQGGANYNEQFF	TGTGCCAGCAGTGAACAGGGGGGGGCGAATTACAATGAGCAGTTCTTC
TRBD1	TRBV6-6	.	TRBJ2-2	CASSPGTDHTGELFF	TGTGCCAGCAGCCCCGGGACAGATCACACCGGGGAGCTGTTTTTT
TRBD2	TRBV5-3	.	TRBJ2-7	CARSLAEVIAGVDEQYF	TGTGCCAGAAGCTTGGCCGAGGTGATAGCGGGAGTTGACGAGCAGTACTTC
TRBD2	TRBV6-1	once	TRBJ2-2	CASSVLAGNTGELFF	TGTGCCAGCAGTGTCTTAGCGGGTAACACCGGGGAGCTGTTTTTT
.	TRBV7-9	.	TRBJ2-5	CASSLREGTQYF	TGTGCCAGCAGCTTGAGAGAAGGGACCCAGTACTTC
.	TRBV7-9	few	TRBJ1-1	CASSLDWGRGNTEAFF	TGTGCCAGCAGCTTAGATTGGGGCAGGGGGAACACTGAAGCTTTCTTT
.	TRBV7-9	.	TRBJ2-7	CASSPRGERYEQYF	TGTGCCAGCAGTCCTAGGGGGGAACGCTACGAGCAGTACTTC
TRBD1	TRBV18	.	TRBJ1-5	CASSPATGTNQPQHF	TGTGCCAGCTCTCCCGCGACAGGGACCAATCAGCCCCAGCATTTT
TRBD1	TRBV5-4	.	TRBJ1-4	CASSWGQQANEKLFF	TGTGCCAGCAGCTGGGGACAGCAAGCTAATGAAAAACTGTTTTTT
TRBD1	TRBV27	.	TRBJ1-2	CASSNRDREGYTF	TGTGCCAGCAGTAACCGGGACAGGGAAGGCTACACCTTC
.	TRBV5-1	.	TRBJ2-2	CASSPGSGNTGELFF	TGCGCCAGCAGCCCCGGTAGCGGGAACACCGGGGAGCTGTTTTTT
.	TRBV2	.	TRBJ1-2	CASRGGPNNYGYTF	TGTGCCAGCAGGGGGGGACCCAACAACTATGGCTACACCTTC
.	TRBV28	.	TRBJ2-2	CASSPTHRTGELFF	TGTGCCAGCAGTCCAACCCACAGGACCGGGGAGCTGTTTTTT
.	TRBV19	.	TRBJ1-5	CASSSLQGNQPQHF	TGTGCCAGTAGTTCTCTCCAGGGCAATCAGCCCCAGCATTTT
TRBD1	TRBV27	.	TRBJ2-7	CASSGTGGGRQYF	TGTGCCAGCAGCGGGACAGGGGGGGGCAGGCAGTACTTC
TRBD2	TRBV18	.	TRBJ2-7	CASSPVLAADYEQYF	TGTGCCAGCTCACCCGTACTAGCGGCAGACTACGAGCAGTACTTC
.	TRBV27	few	TRBJ1-2	CASSLSYRGYGYTF	TGTGCCAGCAGTTTATCTTACCGGGGCTATGGCTACACCTTC
.	TRBV30	.	TRBJ2-2	CAWRSGATTGELFF	TGTGCCTGGAGATCAGGGGCGACCACCGGGGAGCTGTTTTTT
.	TRBV6-1	.	TRBJ2-7	CASRRGWDSSYEQYF	TGTGCCAGCCGAAGGGGCTGGGACTCCTCCTACGAGCAGTACTTC
.	TRBV15	.	TRBJ2-1	CATSRGDLAYNEQFF	TGTGCCACCAGCAGAGGGGACTTGGCCTACAATGAGCAGTTCTTC
.	TRBV5-1	.	TRBJ1-2	CASRAGSNYGYTF	TGCGCCAGCAGAGCAGGGTCTAACTATGGCTACACCTTC
.	TRBV2	.	TRBJ1-6	CASSAGAGSNSPLHF	TGTGCCAGCTCAGCAGGGGCAGGGTCTAATTCACCCCTCCACTTT
TRBD2	TRBV30	.	TRBJ2-5	CAWSRGLAGETQYF	TGTGCCTGGAGCCGGGGACTAGCGGGAGAGACCCAGTACTTC
.	TRBV9	.	TRBJ2-6	CASSVQGDVLTF	TGTGCCAGCAGCGTTCAGGGCGACGTCCTGACTTTC